This note documents a single T cell receptor beta chain sequence. Its antigen is currently not known. No qualities accompany the bases; no much larger clone lies one base away. At the junction V is shortened by 4 bases and J by 3 bases, with 13 bases in between. The CDR3 contains 15 residues, cysteine and phenylalanine counted. Of all the DNA, just the CDR3 is kept, 45 bases in frame from base 1. The germline V gene yields SGDLS for CDR1 and YYNGEE for CDR2. The CDR3 regions of human TCRbeta chains were subjected to immunosequencing. The paper's processing steps were these. TCRs in the repertoires were matched against a reference library of SARS-CoV-2-specific TCRs that had been generated with the MIRA antigen-specificity platform. Breadth was defined as the fraction of unique TCRs that were SARS-CoV-2-associated. Depth was defined as the fraction of total T cells that were SARS-CoV-2-associated. Each spike-specific TCR was assigned to its reactive spike region and to a CD4 or CD8 class using the MIRA data. Log10-transformed breadth and depth values were compared by one-way ANOVA with Sidak's multiple comparisons tests. Drawn from immuneACCESS, this table holds only the in-frame rearrangements with V and J called that TCRdb kept. Clones are partly lost; checked studies trace under half to an unresolved V gene and leave the rest unexplained. V, J and clone size derive from that table, while D and trimming were established from the DNA sequence. The sample contains 60,000 to 85,000 clones, roughly 84% of them found a single time. The ten biggest clones cover roughly 18% of the sample.

The sample originates from a study of T cell responses to AZD1222 COVID-19 vaccine (dated by TCRdb to the early 2020s). About the study as a whole: A total of just over 230 trial participants underwent TCR sequencing, of whom about 200 had received two doses of AZD1222 and some 25 had received two doses of the MenACWY control vaccine. Trial participants were enrolled by age into 18-55, 56-69 and 70-plus year subgroups, with around 150, 28 and 57 TCR-sequenced participants respectively.

Read against the paper, the sample's time point label means: about 28 days (+/-7) after the second vaccine dose. Because spike-specific TCR depth and breadth did not differ between the two schedules, AZD1222 recipients who got a second dose at roughly 4 weeks were pooled with those who got a second dose at roughly 12 weeks. Vaccinee samples came from UK trials COV001 and COV002, including a single-blind randomized controlled phase 2/3 trial of AZD1222 (ChAdOx1 nCoV-19) in healthy adults. Trial participant PBMC samples were collected at day 0 and day 28 after the second dose for TCRbeta chain sequencing. Overall study outcomes, separate from this receptor: Participants were mostly white British, with more females than males. The authors suggested clonal diversity may have been underestimated. Epitopes outside the regions mutated in the B.1.351 and B.1.1.7 variants were reportedly recognized by nearly half of the unique spike-specific TCRs. Only five to seven AZD1222 recipients were SARS-CoV-2 seropositive at baseline, limiting conclusions about previously exposed vaccinees. The whole spike protein was spanned by vaccine-associated CD4 TCRs, and dominant responses were seen in regions 160-218 and 743-854. Because no samples from the day 14 peak response were available, repertoires could be characterized only after the peak T cell response. The 56-69-year group was small, and its depth increase did not reach significance, likely because of low power. After two AZD1222 doses, both the breadth and the depth of spike-specific TCRs were significantly higher than at day 0 and than in MenACWY recipients.

Material: peripheral blood, obtained 28 days after the second AZD1222 dose. The clonotype was recovered from an adult who received the AZD1222 COVID-19 vaccine. Recombination joined TRBV9 with TRBJ1-4; the D region possibly corresponds to TRBD1 (6 bases align). The CDR3 corresponds to CASSSQGTPNEKLFF. The DNA sequence is as follows: TGTGCCAGCAGCTCACAGGGCACGCCTAATGAAAAACTGTTTTTT.